This TCR beta chain was obtained from a study of T cells in Graves' hyperthyroidism and ophthalmopathy. Study results and caveats: Blood also carried most thyroid clonotypes expanded above 0.001. Ophthalmopathy got predicted by the model a median around 6.6 months before its onset.

Amplification of TCR beta CDR3 regions used RNA as the template. The HTBI primer set served for first-round RT-PCR of the TCR CDR3. TCRdb independently ran MiXCR on the multiplex PCR reads; one entry per CDR3 protein. The sample consists of hundreds of thousands of distinct CDR3 sequences, around 21% of them appearing once. A note on this clonotype: Antigen unknown.

The CDR3 runs to 12 residues. Between the trimmed V and J ends, which lost 8 bases and 5 bases, there was a span of 10 bases. Exclusions: uncontrolled infection, other autoimmune disease, pregnancy, lactation. The TCR originated in a man under 40 with Graves' ophthalmopathy. The chain uses TRBV12-3 or TRBV12-4 and TRBJ1-5; D is uncertain. The sample was blood. The CDR3 DNA reads as TGTGCCAGCCCCGTCCCTTATCAGCCCCAGCATTTT. Translation gives CASPVPYQPQHF.